The rows below give T cell receptor beta chains drawn from one sample of a study of shared clonotypes between healthy human individuals. Sequencing was performed with immunoSEQ multiplex PCR; in TCRdb, only in-frame clones are kept and a portion is missing. The sample has roughly 2.4 million clones, about 94% seen once. The source material was naive CD4+ T cells sorted from blood. These receptors were obtained from a man aged 18 to 30 in good health. Each CDR3 is given with its conserved first and last residue. A D gene is named only where the DNA matches it firmly. Expanded clones get a size class; other rows say once, few or many, or leave the size out.

clone size: .
J gene: TRBJ1-1
D gene: .
V gene: TRBV2
CDR3 protein: CASKEGYTEAFF
CDR3 DNA: TGTGCCAGCAAAGAGGGTTACACTGAAGCTTTCTTT

clone size: once
J gene: TRBJ1-1
D gene: TRBD1
V gene: TRBV18
CDR3 protein: CASSPKGQGVTEAFF
CDR3 DNA: TGTGCCAGCTCACCCAAGGGACAGGGCGTCACTGAAGCTTTCTTT

clone size: once
J gene: TRBJ2-1
D gene: TRBD1
V gene: TRBV5-1
CDR3 protein: CASSPSLGQGPNEQFF
CDR3 DNA: TGCGCCAGCAGTCCCTCACTAGGACAGGGCCCCAATGAGCAGTTCTTC

clone size: .
J gene: TRBJ2-1
D gene: TRBD1
V gene: TRBV7-8
CDR3 protein: CASSLAGPIPGTGAYNEQFF
CDR3 DNA: TGTGCCAGCAGCTTAGCGGGACCTATTCCCGGGACAGGGGCCTACAATGAGCAGTTCTTC

clone size: .
J gene: TRBJ2-2
D gene: .
V gene: TRBV6-5
CDR3 protein: CASSPWGTNTGELFF
CDR3 DNA: TGTGCCAGCAGCCCGTGGGGGACCAACACCGGGGAGCTGTTTTTT

clone size: .
J gene: TRBJ2-1
D gene: TRBD2
V gene: TRBV7-2
CDR3 protein: CASSLGGGATEQFF
CDR3 DNA: TGTGCCAGCAGCTTAGGCGGGGGGGCGACTGAGCAGTTCTTC

clone size: .
J gene: TRBJ1-2
D gene: .
V gene: TRBV29-1
CDR3 protein: CSVVSVWAGGGYTF
CDR3 DNA: TGCAGCGTTGTAAGCGTCTGGGCAGGTGGTGGCTACACCTTC

clone size: .
J gene: TRBJ2-3
D gene: TRBD2
V gene: TRBV11-2
CDR3 protein: CASSPRTSGRATDTQYF
CDR3 DNA: TGTGCCAGCAGCCCTCGGACTAGCGGGAGGGCCACAGATACGCAGTATTTT

clone size: .
J gene: TRBJ2-1
D gene: TRBD1
V gene: TRBV2
CDR3 protein: CASKHKNRGREGHEQFF
CDR3 DNA: TGTGCCAGCAAACACAAGAACAGGGGGCGCGAGGGCCATGAGCAGTTCTTC

clone size: .
J gene: TRBJ2-3
D gene: .
V gene: TRBV9
CDR3 protein: CASIPPGVGRPSTDTQYF
CDR3 DNA: TGTGCCAGCATCCCTCCAGGGGTCGGGAGGCCTAGCACAGATACGCAGTATTTT

clone size: .
J gene: TRBJ1-4
D gene: .
V gene: TRBV25-1
CDR3 protein: CASSELAGANEKLFF
CDR3 DNA: TGTGCCAGCAGTGAATTGGCAGGGGCAAATGAAAAACTGTTTTTT

clone size: once
J gene: TRBJ2-2
D gene: .
V gene: TRBV5-1
CDR3 protein: CASSLGQYNTGELFF
CDR3 DNA: TGCGCCAGCAGCTTGGGGCAGTACAACACCGGGGAGCTGTTTTTT

clone size: .
J gene: TRBJ2-1
D gene: TRBD2
V gene: TRBV9
CDR3 protein: CASSMTSGRLLFF
CDR3 DNA: TGTGCCAGCAGCATGACTAGCGGGAGACTATTGTTCTTC

clone size: .
J gene: TRBJ2-2
D gene: .
V gene: TRBV28
CDR3 protein: CASILSGQNTGELFF
CDR3 DNA: TGTGCCAGCATTCTAAGCGGGCAGAACACCGGGGAGCTGTTTTTT

clone size: .
J gene: TRBJ2-1
D gene: TRBD2
V gene: TRBV5-4
CDR3 protein: CASRTGTSGNNEQFF
CDR3 DNA: TGTGCCAGCAGGACCGGGACTAGCGGAAACAATGAGCAGTTCTTC

clone size: .
J gene: TRBJ1-6
D gene: .
V gene: TRBV11-3
CDR3 protein: CASSLSGGRLNRNSPLHF
CDR3 DNA: TGTGCCAGCAGCTTATCAGGCGGCAGGCTAAACCGGAATTCACCCCTCCACTTT

clone size: .
J gene: TRBJ2-5
D gene: TRBD1
V gene: TRBV29-1
CDR3 protein: CSVEDPDRSYQETQYF
CDR3 DNA: TGCAGCGTTGAAGACCCGGACAGGTCTTACCAAGAGACCCAGTACTTC

clone size: .
J gene: TRBJ2-3
D gene: .
V gene: TRBV10-2
CDR3 protein: CASSGRTGTDTQYF
CDR3 DNA: TGCGCCAGCAGTGGGAGAACCGGGACAGATACGCAGTATTTT

clone size: .
J gene: TRBJ2-2
D gene: .
V gene: TRBV2
CDR3 protein: CASSSTGNTGELFF
CDR3 DNA: TGTGCCAGCAGTTCGACAGGGAACACCGGGGAGCTGTTTTTT

clone size: once
J gene: TRBJ2-3
D gene: .
V gene: TRBV4-3
CDR3 protein: CASSQDHPTDTQYF
CDR3 DNA: TGCGCCAGCAGCCAAGACCATCCCACAGATACGCAGTATTTT

clone size: .
J gene: TRBJ2-7
D gene: TRBD2
V gene: TRBV2
CDR3 protein: CASSGDSGSLYEQYF
CDR3 DNA: TGTGCCAGCAGTGGGGATAGCGGGAGTCTCTACGAGCAGTACTTC

clone size: .
J gene: TRBJ2-7
D gene: .
V gene: TRBV28
CDR3 protein: CASSLSDYEQYF
CDR3 DNA: TGTGCCAGCAGTTTATCTGACTACGAGCAGTACTTC

clone size: .
J gene: TRBJ2-3
D gene: TRBD2
V gene: TRBV13
CDR3 protein: CASTRGGPGADTQYF
CDR3 DNA: TGTGCCAGCACTCGGGGGGGGCCAGGGGCAGATACGCAGTATTTT

clone size: .
J gene: TRBJ2-7
D gene: TRBD1
V gene: TRBV7-9
CDR3 protein: CASSRRDRGPYEQYF
CDR3 DNA: TGTGCCAGCAGCCGAAGGGACAGGGGCCCCTACGAGCAGTACTTC

clone size: .
J gene: TRBJ2-4
D gene: TRBD2
V gene: TRBV27
CDR3 protein: CASSPGLAGAGIQYF
CDR3 DNA: TGTGCCAGCAGTCCCGGACTAGCGGGGGCGGGGATTCAGTACTTC

clone size: .
J gene: TRBJ1-5
D gene: .
V gene: TRBV7-8
CDR3 protein: CASSLAPGLVRQPQHF
CDR3 DNA: TGTGCCAGCAGCTTAGCGCCTGGGCTGGTAAGACAGCCCCAGCATTTT

clone size: .
J gene: TRBJ2-1
D gene: .
V gene: TRBV6-9
CDR3 protein: CASRHPGWGQQHEQFF
CDR3 DNA: TGTGCCAGCAGACACCCAGGGTGGGGGCAACAGCATGAGCAGTTCTTC

clone size: .
J gene: TRBJ2-1
D gene: .
V gene: TRBV6-5
CDR3 protein: CASSYSSGWEQFF
CDR3 DNA: TGTGCCAGCAGTTACTCGTCAGGGTGGGAGCAGTTCTTC

clone size: .
J gene: TRBJ1-5
D gene: .
V gene: TRBV20-1
CDR3 protein: CSLSNQPQHF
CDR3 DNA: TGCAGTTTGAGCAATCAGCCCCAGCATTTT

clone size: .
J gene: TRBJ2-5
D gene: TRBD2
V gene: TRBV5-1
CDR3 protein: CASSLSPGLVSETQYF
CDR3 DNA: TGCGCCAGCAGCTTGTCTCCGGGACTAGTTTCAGAGACCCAGTACTTC

clone size: .
J gene: TRBJ2-7
D gene: TRBD2
V gene: TRBV10-1
CDR3 protein: CASSESTSGPSYEQYF
CDR3 DNA: TGCGCCAGCAGTGAGTCAACTAGCGGTCCTTCCTACGAGCAGTACTTC

clone size: .
J gene: TRBJ1-1
D gene: .
V gene: TRBV7-9
CDR3 protein: CASSGNTEAFF
CDR3 DNA: TGTGCCAGCAGCGGGAACACTGAAGCTTTCTTT

clone size: .
J gene: TRBJ1-6
D gene: .
V gene: TRBV6-5
CDR3 protein: CASSRGGGDSPLHF
CDR3 DNA: TGTGCCAGCAGTCGCGGGGGGGGTGACTCACCCCTCCACTTT

clone size: once
J gene: TRBJ2-7
D gene: .
V gene: TRBV4-3
CDR3 protein: CASSRTALAYEQYF
CDR3 DNA: TGCGCCAGCAGCCGGACGGCCCTCGCCTACGAGCAGTACTTC

clone size: once
J gene: TRBJ1-1
D gene: .
V gene: TRBV28
CDR3 protein: CASSAPPGSTEAFF
CDR3 DNA: TGTGCCAGCAGTGCCCCCCCGGGCTCCACTGAAGCTTTCTTT

clone size: .
J gene: TRBJ1-4
D gene: TRBD1
V gene: TRBV10-2
CDR3 protein: CASSATGQVGEKLFF
CDR3 DNA: TGCGCCAGCAGTGCGACAGGGCAGGTCGGAGAAAAACTGTTTTTT

clone size: .
J gene: TRBJ1-5
D gene: TRBD1
V gene: TRBV6-5
CDR3 protein: CASRETGHNQPQHF
CDR3 DNA: TGTGCCAGCAGGGAGACAGGGCATAATCAGCCCCAGCATTTT

clone size: .
J gene: TRBJ2-1
D gene: .
V gene: TRBV25-1
CDR3 protein: CASSVFNEQFF
CDR3 DNA: TGTGCCAGCAGTGTCTTCAATGAGCAGTTCTTC

clone size: .
J gene: TRBJ2-2
D gene: .
V gene: TRBV6-5
CDR3 protein: CASKRNTGELFF
CDR3 DNA: TGTGCCAGCAAGCGGAACACCGGGGAGCTGTTTTTT

clone size: .
J gene: TRBJ2-5
D gene: .
V gene: TRBV5-1
CDR3 protein: CASSSLAGLQETQYF
CDR3 DNA: TGCGCCAGTTCCTCCCTTGCGGGACTCCAAGAGACCCAGTACTTC

clone size: .
J gene: TRBJ2-3
D gene: .
V gene: TRBV5-1
CDR3 protein: CASSLVVTVRGGTSTDTQYF
CDR3 DNA: TGCGCCAGCAGCTTGGTGGTAACCGTACGTGGAGGGACTAGCACAGATACGCAGTATTTT

clone size: .
J gene: TRBJ2-7
D gene: TRBD1
V gene: TRBV27
CDR3 protein: CASSSTGTGGRPYEQYF
CDR3 DNA: TGTGCCAGCAGCTCAACCGGGACAGGGGGCCGACCCTACGAGCAGTACTTC

clone size: .
J gene: TRBJ1-2
D gene: TRBD1
V gene: TRBV6-6
CDR3 protein: CASSYSLDRGYGYTF
CDR3 DNA: TGTGCCAGCAGTTACTCTTTAGACAGGGGGTATGGCTACACCTTC

clone size: .
J gene: TRBJ1-5
D gene: .
V gene: TRBV5-8
CDR3 protein: CASSSGQKNQPQHF
CDR3 DNA: TGTGCCAGCAGCTCTGGACAGAAGAATCAGCCCCAGCATTTT

clone size: .
J gene: TRBJ1-1
D gene: .
V gene: TRBV27
CDR3 protein: CASSFPVLYTEAFF
CDR3 DNA: TGTGCCAGCAGTTTTCCGGTGCTATACACTGAAGCTTTCTTT

clone size: once
J gene: TRBJ2-3
D gene: TRBD2
V gene: TRBV7-3
CDR3 protein: CASSPLGSGGATDTQYF
CDR3 DNA: TGTGCCAGCAGCCCGCTTGGTAGCGGGGGGGCCACAGATACGCAGTATTTT

clone size: .
J gene: TRBJ1-6
D gene: .
V gene: TRBV5-1
CDR3 protein: CASSLATGSNSPLHF
CDR3 DNA: TGCGCCAGCAGCTTGGCTACAGGGAGCAATTCACCCCTCCACTTT

clone size: .
J gene: TRBJ1-5
D gene: TRBD1
V gene: TRBV6-5
CDR3 protein: CASSYGTGANQPQHF
CDR3 DNA: TGTGCCAGCAGTTACGGGACAGGGGCAAATCAGCCCCAGCATTTT

clone size: .
J gene: TRBJ1-1
D gene: .
V gene: TRBV30
CDR3 protein: CAWSVAAGQAFF
CDR3 DNA: TGTGCCTGGAGTGTAGCGGCAGGGCAAGCTTTCTTT

clone size: .
J gene: TRBJ2-1
D gene: .
V gene: TRBV27
CDR3 protein: CASSFPPSEQFF
CDR3 DNA: TGTGCCAGCAGTTTTCCCCCCAGTGAGCAGTTCTTC

clone size: .
J gene: TRBJ1-4
D gene: .
V gene: TRBV5-6
CDR3 protein: CASSPGVGSEKLFF
CDR3 DNA: TGTGCCAGCAGCCCGGGGGTAGGGTCTGAAAAACTGTTTTTT